Listed below are T cell receptor beta chains from one sample, sequenced in a study of Ad26.COV2.S vaccination and SARS-CoV-2 variants. Generated by immunoSEQ multiplex PCR, the TCRdb table keeps only in-frame clones and is missing some. The profile covers 360,000 or so clones, with around 91% appearing a single time and 1.9% taken by the ten largest. The specimen comprised peripheral blood, sampled in a trial of Ad26.COV2.S vaccine versus placebo. Source of these receptors: a person aged 18-65 years who received the Ad26.COV2.S COVID-19 vaccine or a placebo. Each CDR3 is given with its conserved first and last residue. Each record gives: clone size, D gene, J gene, CDR3 length, V gene, CDR3 DNA, CDR3 protein. A D gene is named only where the DNA matches it firmly. Clone size is not always given. Where it is, it says once, few, many or a class for expanded clones.

>-|TRBD2|TRBJ2-5|16|TRBV10-2
TGCGCCAGCAGTGAGTCTACTAGCGGGAGGGAAGAGACCCAGTACTTC
CASSESTSGREETQYF
>-|-|TRBJ2-1|13|TRBV5-4
TGTGCCAGCAGCTTCGACACCTACAATGAGCAGTTCTTC
CASSFDTYNEQFF
>-|-|TRBJ2-6|18|TRBV19
TGTGCCAGTAGTATATTGGGGAAAAGCAGCTCTGGGGCCAACGTCCTGACTTTC
CASSILGKSSSGANVLTF
>-|TRBD1|TRBJ1-1|15|TRBV6-2/TRBV6-3
TGTGCCAGCAGTACCCCTGGACAGGCTCGCACTGAAGCTTTCTTT
CASSTPGQARTEAFF
>-|-|TRBJ1-1|13|TRBV7-8
TGTGCCAGCAGCTTAGAATCAAGTACTGAAGCTTTCTTT
CASSLESSTEAFF
>once|-|TRBJ2-1|8|TRBV9
TGTGCCGCCACATCGCAGTTCTTC
CAATSQFF
>-|-|TRBJ2-7|15|TRBV5-6
TGTGCCAGCAGCTTACAGGCCCGGCTGGTCTACGAGCAGTACTTC
CASSLQARLVYEQYF
>few|TRBD2|TRBJ2-7|14|TRBV5-4
TGTGCCAGCAGCTTCGAGACTAGCGGCCACGAGCAGTACTTC
CASSFETSGHEQYF
>-|-|TRBJ1-1|13|TRBV28
TGTGCCGGCAGTCCCACACAGAACACTGAAGCTTTCTTT
CAGSPTQNTEAFF
>-|-|TRBJ2-2|15|TRBV2
TGTGCCAGCAGGGGAGAGAGGGCGTCCACCGGGGAGCTGTTTTTT
CASRGERASTGELFF
>-|TRBD2|TRBJ2-2|17|TRBV7-2
TGTGCCAGCATCCCGACGACTAGCGGGAGTGGAACCGGGGAGCTGTTTTTT
CASIPTTSGSGTGELFF
>-|TRBD1|TRBJ1-2|16|TRBV6-2/TRBV6-3
TGTGCCAGCAGTCTATCTGGGACAGGGTCCAGCTATGGCTACACCTTC
CASSLSGTGSSYGYTF
>-|-|TRBJ2-3|12|TRBV19
TGTGCCAGTAGTCTGTCCACAGATACGCAGTATTTT
CASSLSTDTQYF
>-|-|TRBJ1-4|13|TRBV6-5
TGTGCCAGCATGGGAGGGACTAATGAAAAACTGTTTTTT
CASMGGTNEKLFF
>-|TRBD1|TRBJ2-1|14|TRBV7-3
TGTGCCAGCAGCTTAGCAGACAGGGGCAATGAGCAGTTCTTC
CASSLADRGNEQFF
>-|TRBD2|TRBJ2-7|15|TRBV6-1
TGTGCCAGCAGTGAATGGACTAGCGGAGCCTACGAGCAGTACTTC
CASSEWTSGAYEQYF
>-|TRBD2|TRBJ2-3|18|TRBV6-2/TRBV6-3
TGTGCCAGCAGTTACTCTAGCGGGAGCCCCCGTAGCACAGATACGCAGTATTTT
CASSYSSGSPRSTDTQYF
>-|-|TRBJ1-2|12|TRBV3-1/TRBV3-2
TGTGCCAGCAGCCAAGGGGTCGGTGGCTACACCTTC
CASSQGVGGYTF
>-|TRBD2|TRBJ2-1|15|TRBV20-1
TGCAGTGCTAGTCGACTAGCGGGAGGGCCGAGTGAGCAGTTCTTC
CSASRLAGGPSEQFF
>-|-|TRBJ2-5|13|TRBV29-1
TGCAGTCGTTCACACAAAGAGGGGGAGACCCAGTACTTC
CSRSHKEGETQYF
>-|-|TRBJ2-2|14|TRBV19
TGTGCCAGTAGATGGTCCGGGTTTGCCGGGGAGCTGTTTTTT
CASRWSGFAGELFF
>-|-|TRBJ1-1|12|TRBV29-1
TGCAGCGTTCACACTGACTGGTATGGGGCTTTCTTT
CSVHTDWYGAFF
>-|-|TRBJ2-1|14|TRBV7-3
TGTGCCAGCAGCTTAAGTGGGAGTGGGGATGAGCAGTTCTTC
CASSLSGSGDEQFF
>-|TRBD1|TRBJ1-4|14|TRBV5-1
TGCGCCAGCAGCACTGGGACAGGGGATGAAAAACTGTTTTTT
CASSTGTGDEKLFF
>-|-|TRBJ1-5|15|TRBV9
TGTGCCAGCAGCGCCCGGGAAGGGGTTGGCCAGCCCCAGCATTTT
CASSAREGVGQPQHF
>-|TRBD1|TRBJ1-2|13|TRBV7-8
TGTGCCAGCAGCTTAGATTCAGGGGGGGATCGCACCTTC
CASSLDSGGDRTF
>-|-|TRBJ2-1|17|TRBV24-1
TGTGCCACCAGTGATCGATCACGGTCGAGTGGGAGCAATGAGCAGTTCTTC
CATSDRSRSSGSNEQFF
>-|TRBD2|TRBJ2-3|15|TRBV27
TGTGCCAGCAGTTTGGGGGGGAGGGCCCAAGATACGCAGTATTTT
CASSLGGRAQDTQYF
>-|TRBD2|TRBJ2-7|13|TRBV10-3
TGTGCCATAACGGGGGGGGAGGGCTACGAGCAGTACTTC
CAITGGEGYEQYF
>-|TRBD2|TRBJ2-5|13|TRBV6-1
TGTGCCACCAGTCGGGAGGGTCATCCGGCCCAGTACTTC
CATSREGHPAQYF
>-|-|TRBJ2-1|14|TRBV5-1
TGCGCCAGCAGCTTGGAGGGGTCGAAGAATGAGCAGTTCTTC
CASSLEGSKNEQFF
>-|TRBD1|TRBJ2-5|13|TRBV2
TGTGCCACCATTAATAGACAGGGGGAGACCCAGTACTTC
CATINRQGETQYF
>-|-|TRBJ2-7|13|TRBV2
TGTGCCAGCAAAGGTGTCGCGAACTACGAGCAGTACTTC
CASKGVANYEQYF
>-|-|TRBJ1-5|16|TRBV7-2
TGTGCCAGCAGCTCAGAAGGGGGGGGAAGCAATCAGCCCCAGCATTTT
CASSSEGGGSNQPQHF
>-|TRBD2|TRBJ2-7|15|TRBV5-1
TGCGCCAGCAGCGCGTCCGGGACTAGCGACTACGAGCAGTACTTC
CASSASGTSDYEQYF
>-|TRBD1|TRBJ1-6|16|TRBV19
TGTGCCAGTAGTGAATCCGGGACAGGGTCTTTTTCACCCCTCCACTTT
CASSESGTGSFSPLHF
>-|-|TRBJ1-2|13|TRBV18
TGTGCCAGCTCACCTGACGGTAACTATGGCTACACCTTC
CASSPDGNYGYTF
>-|-|TRBJ1-1|17|TRBV10-2
TGCGCCAGCAGCCCCCGGTCCGGTACAGGGTTGAACACTGAAGCTTTCTTT
CASSPRSGTGLNTEAFF
>-|TRBD1|TRBJ2-5|12|TRBV30
TGTGCCTGGAGAGAACAGGGGGAGACCCAGTACTTC
CAWREQGETQYF
>-|TRBD1|TRBJ1-1|13|TRBV19
TGTGCCAGTAGCCGGGACAGAACCACTGAAGCTTTCTTT
CASSRDRTTEAFF
>-|-|TRBJ1-5|16|TRBV2
TGTGCCAGCAGCGAGAGTTCAGGGTCGGGCAATCAGCCCCAGCATTTT
CASSESSGSGNQPQHF
>-|-|TRBJ1-1|13|TRBV29-1
TGCAGTGGGTTGGGGCAAAGGGTAACTGAAGCTTTCTTT
CSGLGQRVTEAFF
>-|TRBD1|TRBJ2-7|15|TRBV18
TGTGCCAGCTCACCCCCGACAGGGCAGGCCTACGAGCAGTACTTC
CASSPPTGQAYEQYF
>-|-|TRBJ2-5|11|TRBV20-1
TGCAGTGTTCTAGCCGAAGAGACCCAGTACTTC
CSVLAEETQYF
>-|-|TRBJ2-4|16|TRBV19
TGTGCCAGTAGTACCCCTGACAGACTAGCCAAAAACATTCAGTACTTC
CASSTPDRLAKNIQYF